This entry features one TCR beta chain sequence. The data belong to a study of blood T cell repertoires in COVID-19. Study in general: PBMCs, B-cell-depleted T cells, or T cells were the source of the cDNA or gDNA that made up the material.

Using immunoSEQ multiplex PCR, the repertoire was profiled, and TCRdb retains in-frame clones only, with some absent. The sample lists 100,000 or so clones, approximately 79% seen once, with approximately 15% in the top ten. Trimming shortened V by 3 bases and J by 1 base, and 13 bases separated the two germline ends. CDR3 length: 15 amino acids. Germline CDR1 is SGHNT and CDR2 is YYREEE (reference sequence). This sequence originates from a woman aged 80 or over with acute or convalescent COVID-19. The gene calls are TRBV5-4 and TRBJ1-1, with a possible D match to TRBD1 (5 bases). The sequenced sample consisted of peripheral blood. The CDR3 sequence is CASSSPGGRNTEAFF. CDR3 sequence (DNA): TGTGCCAGCAGCTCCCCGGGGGGAAGGAACACTGAAGCTTTCTTT.